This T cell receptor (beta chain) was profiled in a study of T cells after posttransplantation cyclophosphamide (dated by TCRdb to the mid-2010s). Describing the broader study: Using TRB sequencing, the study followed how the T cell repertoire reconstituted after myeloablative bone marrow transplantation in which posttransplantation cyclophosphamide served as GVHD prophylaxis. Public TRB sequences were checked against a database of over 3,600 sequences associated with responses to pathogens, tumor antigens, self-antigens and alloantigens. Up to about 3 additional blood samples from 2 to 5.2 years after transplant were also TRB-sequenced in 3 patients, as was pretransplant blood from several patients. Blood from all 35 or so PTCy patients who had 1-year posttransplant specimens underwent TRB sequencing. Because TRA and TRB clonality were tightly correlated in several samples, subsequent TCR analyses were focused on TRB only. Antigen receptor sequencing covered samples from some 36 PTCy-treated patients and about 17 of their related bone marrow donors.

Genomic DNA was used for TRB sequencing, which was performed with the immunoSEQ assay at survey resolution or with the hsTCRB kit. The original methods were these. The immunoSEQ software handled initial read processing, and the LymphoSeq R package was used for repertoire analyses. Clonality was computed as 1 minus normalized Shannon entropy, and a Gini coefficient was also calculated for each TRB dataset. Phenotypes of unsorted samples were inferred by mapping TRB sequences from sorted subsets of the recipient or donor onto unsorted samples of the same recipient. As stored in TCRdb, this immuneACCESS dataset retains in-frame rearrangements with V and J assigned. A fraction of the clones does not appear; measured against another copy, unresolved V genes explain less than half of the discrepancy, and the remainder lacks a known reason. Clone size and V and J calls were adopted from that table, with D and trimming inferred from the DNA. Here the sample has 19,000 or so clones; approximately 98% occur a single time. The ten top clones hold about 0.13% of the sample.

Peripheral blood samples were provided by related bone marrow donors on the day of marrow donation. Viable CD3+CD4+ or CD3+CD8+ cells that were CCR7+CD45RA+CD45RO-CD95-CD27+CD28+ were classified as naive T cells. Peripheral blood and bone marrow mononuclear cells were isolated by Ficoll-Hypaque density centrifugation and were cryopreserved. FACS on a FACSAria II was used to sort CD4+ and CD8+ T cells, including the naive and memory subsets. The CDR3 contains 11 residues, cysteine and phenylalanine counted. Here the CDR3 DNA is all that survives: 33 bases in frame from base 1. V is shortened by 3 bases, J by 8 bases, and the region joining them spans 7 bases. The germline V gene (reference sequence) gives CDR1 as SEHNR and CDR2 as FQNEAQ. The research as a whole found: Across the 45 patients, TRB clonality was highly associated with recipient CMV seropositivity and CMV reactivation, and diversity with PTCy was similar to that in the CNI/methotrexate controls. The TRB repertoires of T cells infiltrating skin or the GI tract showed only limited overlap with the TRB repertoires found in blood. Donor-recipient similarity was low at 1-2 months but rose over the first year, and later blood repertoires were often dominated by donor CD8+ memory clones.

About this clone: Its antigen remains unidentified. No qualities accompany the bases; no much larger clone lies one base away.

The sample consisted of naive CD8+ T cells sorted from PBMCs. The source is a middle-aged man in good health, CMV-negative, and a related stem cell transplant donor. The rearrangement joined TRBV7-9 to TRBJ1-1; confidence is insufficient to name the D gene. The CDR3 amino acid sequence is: CASSLGREAFF. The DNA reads TGTGCCAGCAGCTTGGGCAGGGAAGCTTTCTTT.